These 5 T cell receptor beta chains were sequenced from one sample in a study of T cell repertoires in cytomegalovirus infection. TCRdb analysed the reads with MiXCR anew, one entry per CDR3 protein. The sample has hundreds of thousands of distinct CDR3 sequences; 35% are singletons. The sequencing sample was made of PBMCs. The receptors shown here come from a human donor in good health (CMV status not recorded). Some clones in this sample may be carry-over from other donors' samples.

V gene TRBV5-8 combines with J gene TRBJ1-3; 9 nucleotides match TRBD1. The CDR3 is 16 residues long. J gave up 6 bases and V 0 bases, and 7 bases lay outside the gene matches. Germline-derived CDR1 and CDR2 are SGHTS and YDEGEE. As DNA, the CDR3 is TGTGCCAGCAGCTTGGACCCGGGACAGGGAGTAAACACCATATATTTT. Its protein product is CASSLDPGQGVNTIYF.

This clonotype was detected ten times or more. The chain uses TRBV7-8 and TRBJ1-6; the D is unclear. The germline V and J ends were trimmed by 6 bases and 8 bases, with 14 bases remaining between them. The CDR3 is 14 amino acids. CDR1 and CDR2 (germline): SGHVS, FQNEAQ. The CDR3 nucleotides are TGTGCCAGCAGATCGGCGGGATCGTATTCACCCCTCCACTTT. Protein product: CASRSAGSYSPLHF.

The CDR3 DNA reads TGTGCCAGCAGCTTATGGGAAAAGAACACTGAAGCTTTCTTT. It yields the protein CASSLWEKNTEAFF. The chain recombines TRBV11-1 with TRBJ1-1; D ambiguous. The V end was cut by 2 bases, the J end by 1 base, with 8 bases between. Germline V gene sequence: CDR1 SGHAT, CDR2 FQDESV (reference sequence). The CDR3 contains 14 residues.

V usage is TRBV12-3 or TRBV12-4 and J usage is TRBJ2-7, with D perhaps matching TRBD1 (5 bases). Trimming left V 2 bases short and J 2 bases short, with 10 bases between. The CDR3 covers 14 residues. The CDR3, as DNA: TGTGCCAGCAGTTTACAAGGGGCCACCTACGAGCAGTACTTC. The encoded protein is CASSLQGATYEQYF.

This clonotype came up a few times. The chain employs TRBV15 and TRBJ1-2; a possible D gene is TRBD1 (6 bases). Germline V gene lookup returns CDR1 LNHNV and CDR2 YYDKDF (reference sequence). The CDR3 is 15 residues long. V lost 0 bases, J lost 3 bases, and 11 bases lay in between. CDR3 amino acids: CATSRDPGADYGYTF. The CDR3 nucleotides are TGTGCCACCAGCAGAGATCCGGGGGCGGACTATGGCTACACCTTC.